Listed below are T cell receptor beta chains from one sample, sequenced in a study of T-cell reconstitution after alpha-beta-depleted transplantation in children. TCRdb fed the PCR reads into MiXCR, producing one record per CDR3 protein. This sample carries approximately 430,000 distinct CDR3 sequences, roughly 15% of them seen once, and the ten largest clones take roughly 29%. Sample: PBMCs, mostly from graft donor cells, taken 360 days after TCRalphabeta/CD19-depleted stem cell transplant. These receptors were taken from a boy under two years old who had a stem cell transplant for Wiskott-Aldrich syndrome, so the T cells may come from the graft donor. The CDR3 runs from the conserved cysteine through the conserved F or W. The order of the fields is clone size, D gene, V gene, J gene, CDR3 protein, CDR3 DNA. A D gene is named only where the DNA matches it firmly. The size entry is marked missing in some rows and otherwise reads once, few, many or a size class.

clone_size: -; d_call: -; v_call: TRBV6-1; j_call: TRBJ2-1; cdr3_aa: CASSTQPGGLGYNEQFF; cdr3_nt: TGTGCCAGCAGTACACAGCCCGGGGGACTTGGCTACAATGAGCAGTTCTTC
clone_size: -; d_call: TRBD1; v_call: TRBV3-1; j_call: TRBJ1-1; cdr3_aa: CASSQRFGQGALSTEAFF; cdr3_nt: TGTGCCAGCAGCCAGAGGTTTGGACAGGGGGCGTTGAGCACTGAAGCTTTCTTT
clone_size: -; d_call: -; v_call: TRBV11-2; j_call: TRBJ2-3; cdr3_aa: CASSLFLGDTQYF; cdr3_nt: TGTGCCAGCAGCTTATTTCTAGGGGATACGCAGTATTTT
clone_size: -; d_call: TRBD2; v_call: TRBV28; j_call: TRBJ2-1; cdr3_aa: CASSSGGFPYNEQFF; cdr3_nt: TGTGCCAGCAGTTCCGGGGGGTTCCCCTACAATGAGCAGTTCTTC
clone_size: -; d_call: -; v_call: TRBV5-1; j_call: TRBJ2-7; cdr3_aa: CASSLWIAYEQYF; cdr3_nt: TGCGCCAGCAGCTTGTGGATAGCTTACGAGCAGTACTTC
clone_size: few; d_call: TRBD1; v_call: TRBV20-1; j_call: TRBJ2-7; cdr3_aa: CSARVTGGTSYEQYF; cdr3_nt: TGCAGTGCTAGGGTTACAGGGGGCACGTCCTACGAGCAGTACTTC
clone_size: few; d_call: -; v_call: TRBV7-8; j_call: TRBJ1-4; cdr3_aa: CASSPGANRAATNEKLFF; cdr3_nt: TGTGCCAGCAGCCCAGGGGCGAACAGGGCAGCAACTAATGAAAAACTGTTTTTT
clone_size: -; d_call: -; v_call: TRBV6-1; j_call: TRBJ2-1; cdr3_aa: CASSLLANYNEQFF; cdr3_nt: TGTGCCAGCAGTCTCCTAGCGAACTACAATGAGCAGTTCTTC
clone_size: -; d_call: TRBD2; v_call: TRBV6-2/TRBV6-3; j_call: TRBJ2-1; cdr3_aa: CASSYSRLAGPYNEQFF; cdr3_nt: TGTGCCAGCAGTTACTCCCGACTAGCCGGCCCCTACAATGAGCAGTTCTTC
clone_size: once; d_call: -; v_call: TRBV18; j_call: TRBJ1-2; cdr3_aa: CASSPWEKGGYTF; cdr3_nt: TGTGCCAGCTCACCATGGGAAAAGGGGGGCTACACCTTC
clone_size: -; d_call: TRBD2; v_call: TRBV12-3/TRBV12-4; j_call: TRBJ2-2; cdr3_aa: CASRGTSGIGGELFF; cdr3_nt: TGTGCCAGCAGGGGGACTAGCGGGATCGGCGGGGAGCTGTTTTTT
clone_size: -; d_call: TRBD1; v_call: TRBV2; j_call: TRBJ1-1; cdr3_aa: CASRWTGTDTEAFF; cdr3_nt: TGTGCCAGCAGGTGGACAGGGACGGACACTGAAGCTTTCTTT
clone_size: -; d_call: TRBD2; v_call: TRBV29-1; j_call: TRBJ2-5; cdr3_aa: CSVKPLGLAGGETQYF; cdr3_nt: TGCAGCGTAAAGCCGCTCGGACTAGCGGGAGGAGAGACCCAGTACTTC
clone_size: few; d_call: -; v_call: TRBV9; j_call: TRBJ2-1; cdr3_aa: CASSVDVSYNEQFF; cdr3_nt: TGTGCCAGCAGCGTAGACGTTTCTTACAATGAGCAGTTCTTC
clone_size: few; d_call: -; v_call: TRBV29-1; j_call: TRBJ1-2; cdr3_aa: CSVLTGNYGYTF; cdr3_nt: TGCAGCGTACTAACAGGGAACTATGGCTACACCTTC
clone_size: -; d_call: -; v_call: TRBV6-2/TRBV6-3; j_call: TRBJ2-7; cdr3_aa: CASSSHLRGSLSSYEQYF; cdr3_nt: TGTGCCAGCAGTAGCCATCTGAGGGGGTCCTTGAGCTCCTACGAGCAGTACTTC
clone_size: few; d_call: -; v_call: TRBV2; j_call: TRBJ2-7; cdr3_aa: CANTPRGRGYEQYF; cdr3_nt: TGTGCCAACACCCCCCGGGGCAGGGGCTACGAGCAGTACTTC
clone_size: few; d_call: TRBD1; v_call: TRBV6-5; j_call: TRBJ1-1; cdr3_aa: CASSYSKGANTEAFF; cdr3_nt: TGTGCCAGCAGTTACTCGAAGGGGGCGAACACTGAAGCTTTCTTT
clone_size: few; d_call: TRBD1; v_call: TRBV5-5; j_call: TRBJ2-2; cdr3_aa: CASSPGDRGGYAGELFF; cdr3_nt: TGTGCCAGCAGCCCCGGGGACAGGGGAGGCTACGCCGGGGAGCTGTTTTTT
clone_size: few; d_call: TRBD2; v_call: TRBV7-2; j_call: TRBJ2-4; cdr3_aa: CASSSRLLAGGKNIQYF; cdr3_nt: TGTGCCAGCAGCTCCCGTTTACTAGCGGGAGGCAAAAACATTCAGTACTTC
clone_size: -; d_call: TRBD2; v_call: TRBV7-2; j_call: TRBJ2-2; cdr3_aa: CASSTGSGSFVTGELFF; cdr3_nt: TGTGCCAGCAGCACGGGTAGCGGGAGCTTTGTCACCGGGGAGCTGTTTTTT
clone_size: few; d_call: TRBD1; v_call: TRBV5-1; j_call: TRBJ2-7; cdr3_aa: CASSSGTGVAEQYF; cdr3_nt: TGCGCCAGCAGTTCCGGGACAGGGGTAGCCGAGCAGTACTTC
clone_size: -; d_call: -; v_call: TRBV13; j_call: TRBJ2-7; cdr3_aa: CASSFLHEQYF; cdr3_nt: TGTGCCAGCAGCTTCCTCCACGAGCAGTACTTC
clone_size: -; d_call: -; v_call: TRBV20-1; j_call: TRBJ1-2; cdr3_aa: CSARERSYGYTF; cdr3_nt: TGCAGTGCTAGAGAAAGGTCCTATGGCTACACCTTC
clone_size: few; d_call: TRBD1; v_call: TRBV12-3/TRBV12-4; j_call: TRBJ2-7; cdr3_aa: CASSRPGQGRTEQYF; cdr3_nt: TGTGCCAGCAGTCGTCCGGGACAGGGAAGAACGGAGCAGTACTTC
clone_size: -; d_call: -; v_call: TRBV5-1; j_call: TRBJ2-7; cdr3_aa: CASSLGLEYYEQYF; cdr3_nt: TGCGCCAGCAGCTTGGGACTAGAATACTACGAGCAGTACTTC
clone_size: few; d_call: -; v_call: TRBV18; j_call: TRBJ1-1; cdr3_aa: CASSPRQGSTEAFF; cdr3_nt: TGTGCCAGCTCACCTAGGCAGGGGAGCACTGAAGCTTTCTTT
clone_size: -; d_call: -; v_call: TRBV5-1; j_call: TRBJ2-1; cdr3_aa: CASSFRDTYYNEQFF; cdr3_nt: TGCGCCAGCAGCTTCCGGGACACCTACTACAATGAGCAGTTCTTC
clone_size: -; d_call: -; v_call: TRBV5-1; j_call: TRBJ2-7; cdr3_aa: CASSLFGYEQYF; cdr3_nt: TGCGCCAGCAGCTTGTTCGGGTACGAGCAGTACTTC
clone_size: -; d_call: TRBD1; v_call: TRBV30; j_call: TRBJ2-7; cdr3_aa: CACRDRPYEQYF; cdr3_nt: TGTGCCTGCCGGGACAGGCCCTACGAGCAGTACTTC
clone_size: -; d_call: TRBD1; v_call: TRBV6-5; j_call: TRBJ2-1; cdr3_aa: CASSYLGQGPYNEQFF; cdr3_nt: TGTGCCAGCAGTTATCTAGGACAGGGGCCCTACAATGAGCAGTTCTTC
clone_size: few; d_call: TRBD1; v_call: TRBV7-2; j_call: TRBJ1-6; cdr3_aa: CASSLEQGVYNSPLHF; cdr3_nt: TGTGCCAGCAGCTTAGAACAGGGGGTGTATAATTCACCCCTCCACTTT
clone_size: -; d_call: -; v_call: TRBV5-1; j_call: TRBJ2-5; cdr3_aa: CASSLGPHETQYF; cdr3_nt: TGCGCCAGCAGCTTGGGGCCCCACGAGACCCAGTACTTC
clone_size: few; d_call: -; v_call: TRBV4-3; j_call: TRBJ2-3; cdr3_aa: CASSQEGQEGDTQYF; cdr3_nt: TGCGCCAGCAGCCAAGAAGGGCAGGAGGGAGATACGCAGTATTTT
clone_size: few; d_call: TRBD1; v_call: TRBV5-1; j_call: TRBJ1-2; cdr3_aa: CASSDRAVGGYTF; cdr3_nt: TGCGCCAGCAGCGACAGGGCTGTCGGCGGCTACACCTTC
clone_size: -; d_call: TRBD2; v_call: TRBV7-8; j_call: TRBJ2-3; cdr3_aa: CASSLYRLAGDTQYF; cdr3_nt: TGTGCCAGCAGCTTATATCGGCTAGCGGGAGATACGCAGTATTTT
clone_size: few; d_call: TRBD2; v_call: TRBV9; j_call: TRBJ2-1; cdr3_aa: CASSAGGPGLAGNNEQFF; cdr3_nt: TGTGCCAGCAGCGCCGGGGGGCCGGGACTAGCGGGGAACAATGAGCAGTTCTTC
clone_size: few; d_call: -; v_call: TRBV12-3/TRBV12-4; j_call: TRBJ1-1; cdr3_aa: CASSSPWGGNTEAFF; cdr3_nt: TGTGCCAGCAGTTCCCCTTGGGGAGGGAACACTGAAGCTTTCTTT
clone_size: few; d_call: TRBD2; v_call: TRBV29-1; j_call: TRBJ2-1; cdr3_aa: CSVNSGDVEQFF; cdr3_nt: TGCAGCGTTAATAGCGGGGATGTTGAGCAGTTCTTC
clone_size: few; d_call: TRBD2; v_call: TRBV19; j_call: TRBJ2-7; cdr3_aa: CASSPRRGEGYEQYF; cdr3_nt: TGTGCCAGTAGTCCCCGGCGAGGGGAGGGTTACGAGCAGTACTTC
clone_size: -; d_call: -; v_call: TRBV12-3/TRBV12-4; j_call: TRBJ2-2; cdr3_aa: CASRPSVSPGELFF; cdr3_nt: TGTGCCAGCAGGCCCTCCGTCAGCCCCGGGGAGCTGTTTTTT
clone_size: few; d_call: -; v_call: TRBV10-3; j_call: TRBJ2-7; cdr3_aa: CAISRAIEHEQYF; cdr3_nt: TGTGCCATCAGCAGGGCTATAGAACACGAGCAGTACTTC
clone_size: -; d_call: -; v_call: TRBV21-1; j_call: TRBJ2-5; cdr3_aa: CASSKVRGTQYF; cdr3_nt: TGTGCCAGCAGCAAAGTTAGAGGGACCCAGTACTTC
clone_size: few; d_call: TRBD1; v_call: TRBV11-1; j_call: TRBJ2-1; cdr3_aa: CASSLVGTGGGLYNEQFF; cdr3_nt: TGTGCCAGCAGCTTAGTCGGGACAGGTGGGGGGCTTTACAATGAGCAGTTCTTC
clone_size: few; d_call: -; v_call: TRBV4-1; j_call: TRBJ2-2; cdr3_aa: CASSQGRFLTGELFF; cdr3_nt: TGCGCCAGCAGCCAAGGCCGGTTCCTGACCGGGGAGCTGTTTTTT
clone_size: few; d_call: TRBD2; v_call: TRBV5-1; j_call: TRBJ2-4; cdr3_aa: CASSLRSLTSGGPQGNIQYF; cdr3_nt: TGCGCCAGCAGCTTGCGGTCGCTGACTAGCGGGGGGCCGCAGGGGAACATTCAGTACTTC
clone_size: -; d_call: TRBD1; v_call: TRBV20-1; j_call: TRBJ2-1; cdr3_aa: CSARDRDSPDYYYYNEQFF; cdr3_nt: TGCAGTGCTAGAGATCGGGACAGCCCAGACTACTACTACTACAATGAGCAGTTCTTC
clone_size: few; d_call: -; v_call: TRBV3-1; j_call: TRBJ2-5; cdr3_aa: CASSQGSAPHETQYF; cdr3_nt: TGTGCCAGCAGCCAAGGGTCCGCTCCGCATGAGACCCAGTACTTC
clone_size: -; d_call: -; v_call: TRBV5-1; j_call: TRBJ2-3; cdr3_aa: CASSPSREDTQYF; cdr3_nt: TGCGCCAGCAGCCCTTCTAGGGAGGATACGCAGTATTTT
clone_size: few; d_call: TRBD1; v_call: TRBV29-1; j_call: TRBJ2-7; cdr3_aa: CSVGLGDRGYEQYF; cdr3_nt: TGCAGCGTTGGGCTTGGGGACAGGGGCTACGAGCAGTACTTC
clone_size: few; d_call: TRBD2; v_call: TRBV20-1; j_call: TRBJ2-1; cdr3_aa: CSASTSGRALNYNEQFF; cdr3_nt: TGCAGTGCTTCTACTAGCGGGAGGGCCTTAAACTACAATGAGCAGTTCTTC